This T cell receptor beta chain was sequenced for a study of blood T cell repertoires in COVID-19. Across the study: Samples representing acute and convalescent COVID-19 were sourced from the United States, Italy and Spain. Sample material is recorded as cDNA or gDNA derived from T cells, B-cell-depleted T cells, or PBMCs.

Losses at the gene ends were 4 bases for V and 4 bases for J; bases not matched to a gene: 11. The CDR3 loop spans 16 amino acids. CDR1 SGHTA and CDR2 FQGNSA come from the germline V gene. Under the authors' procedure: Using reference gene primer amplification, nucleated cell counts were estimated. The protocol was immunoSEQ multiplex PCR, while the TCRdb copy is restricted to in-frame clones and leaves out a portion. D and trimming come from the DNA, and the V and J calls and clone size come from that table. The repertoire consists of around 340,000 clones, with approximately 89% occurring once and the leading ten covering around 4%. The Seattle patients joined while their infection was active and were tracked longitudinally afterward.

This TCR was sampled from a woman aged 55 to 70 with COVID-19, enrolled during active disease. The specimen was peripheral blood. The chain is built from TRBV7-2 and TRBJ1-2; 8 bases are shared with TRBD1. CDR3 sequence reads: CASSWDSTGASYGYTF. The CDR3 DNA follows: TGTGCCAGCAGCTGGGACTCGACAGGGGCGAGCTATGGCTACACCTTC.